This T cell receptor beta chain emerged from a study of long-term antiretroviral therapy in people with HIV. Germline CDR1 reads SGHRS; CDR2 reads YFSETQ. The CDR3 spans 15 residues. V was trimmed by 0 bases and J by 0 bases, leaving 6 bases between them. An immunoSEQ assay, version v3.0, was performed at survey level. Sequencing used immunoSEQ multiplex PCR; TCRdb keeps in-frame clones, though not all of them. This repertoire shows around 43,000 clones, around 93% found once; its top ten account for approximately 2%. The J gene is TRBJ2-2, the V gene TRBV5-1; D is ambiguous. This specimen was unsorted PBMCs, taken around 9.2 years after starting antiretroviral therapy. The sequence came from a man aged 25-40 years with HIV. For the CDR3, the DNA is TGCGCCAGCAGCTTGGCCAGAACGAACACCGGGGAGCTGTTTTTT. Translation: CASSLARTNTGELFF.